These 6 T cell receptor beta chains came from one sample sequenced in a study of ipilimumab plus nivolumab after autologous stem cell transplantation (dated by TCRdb to the early 2020s). The library was built by means of the immunoSEQ multiplex PCR assay. TCRdb provides this immuneACCESS table in a form limited to in-frame rearrangements. Some clones are lacking; in checked studies, under half of them reflect an unresolved V gene, and why the rest are absent is not known. The sample profile shows about 40,000 clones; over 90% of them were found once. The top ten constitute under 0.9% of the sample. The sample in question was PBMCs, obtained in a trial of ipilimumab plus nivolumab as post-transplant consolidation. Receptor source: a male donor with multiple myeloma.

The chain has TRBV5-4 and TRBJ1-5, with no clear D. The CDR3 contains 12 residues. Germline CDR1 and CDR2: SGHNT and YYREEE (reference sequence). The V end lost 0 bases, the J end lost 3 bases, and 1 base lay between the germline ends. The CDR3 loop is CASSLDNQPQHF. The CDR3 coding sequence is TGTGCCAGCAGCTTGGACAATCAGCCCCAGCATTTT.

The V call is TRBV5-4, the J call TRBJ2-7, with D possibly called TRBD1 or TRBD2 (5 bases each). Trimming pared 5 bases from V and 5 bases from J, leaving 14 bases between. Germline V gene data show CDR1 as SGHNT and CDR2 as YYREEE (reference sequence). CDR3 length: 13 amino acids. The CDR3 loop is CASRERDQDEQYF. CDR3 in DNA: TGTGCCAGCAGGGAACGGGACCAAGACGAGCAGTACTTC.

This chain links TRBV28 with TRBJ1-1, with 7 nucleotides matching TRBD1. The CDR3 has 15 amino acids. Looked up from germline, CDR1 is MDHEN and CDR2 is SYDVKM. The trim removed 5 bases at V and 0 bases at J, leaving 6 bases unmatched. CDR3 nucleotide sequence: TGTGCCAGCAGTCGTCTGACAGGGATGAACACTGAAGCTTTCTTT. Translation gives CASSRLTGMNTEAFF.

The V gene is TRBV4-1, the J gene TRBJ1-5; D possibly corresponds to TRBD1 (6 bases). Germline lookup yields CDR1 MGHRA and CDR2 YSYEKL. The V gene lost 5 bases and the J gene lost 3 bases, with 11 bases spanning the gap. The CDR3 sequence is 14 residues long. CDR3 sequence reads: CASSERTDNQPQHF. CDR3 nucleotide sequence: TGCGCCAGCAGCGAACGGACAGACAATCAGCCCCAGCATTTT.

The V gene is TRBV18, the J gene TRBJ1-2; no clear D gene. In germline, CDR1 is KGHSH, CDR2 LQKENI. This CDR3 region has 13 residues. V lost 4 bases to trimming and J lost 0 bases, with 6 bases between them. The CDR3 nucleotides are TGTGCCAGCTCACGGTCAGCTAACTATGGCTACACCTTC. It yields the protein CASSRSANYGYTF.

The chain uses TRBV11-3 and TRBJ2-1; tentative D call: TRBD1 (6 bases). Trimming cost V 5 bases and J 8 bases, with 10 bases left between them. CDR1 and CDR2 (germline): SGHNT, YENEEA. CDR3 length: 12 amino acids. The CDR3 bases are TGTGCCAGCAGCACCAGGACAGATGAGCAGTTCTTC. Protein: CASSTRTDEQFF.